This TCR beta chain was identified during a study of neoadjuvant nivolumab and ipilimumab in lung cancer. Study context: Patients got nivolumab 3 mg/kg on days 1, 15 and 29; combination added ipilimumab 1 mg/kg day 1. Notes on the study in general: Pretherapy blood TCR richness correlated positively with resected tumor richness. Only two of four nivolumab-treated tumors gained richness and clonality by surgery. TCR receptors were sequenced in few samples.

A remark on this clone: Its antigen remains unknown.

The CDR3 is 15 residues long. Losses at the gene ends were 0 bases for V and 5 bases for J; bases not matched to a gene: 2. Germline V lookup: CDR1 SGHNT, CDR2 YYREEE (reference sequence). Only in-frame clones appear in the TCRdb table, and some are missing; sequencing was by immunoSEQ multiplex PCR. The sample has tens of thousands of clones, approximately 90% seen once. Source: peripheral blood, taken after neoadjuvant nivolumab, alone or with ipilimumab, at or shortly before surgery. This chain uses TRBV5-4 with TRBJ1-2; 12 bases agree with TRBD1. This sequence was found in an adult with non-small cell lung cancer. The CDR3 sequence: CASSLGGQGAYGYTF. CDR3 sequence (DNA): TGTGCCAGCAGCTTGGGGGGACAGGGGGCATATGGCTACACCTTC.